The 22 T cell receptor beta chains below come from one sample, sequenced in a study of control samples from healthy donors and cancer patients. Profiling relied on immunoSEQ multiplex PCR, and the TCRdb table lists in-frame clones only, not all of them. The table records just over 150,000 clones, 90% to 95% of them present only once. Sequencing was done on a sample of blood. The origin of the receptors is a woman between 40 and 55 years old in good health.

The V call is TRBV7-2, the J call TRBJ2-6; no clear D. V lost 5 bases and J 0 bases, leaving 11 bases between the germline ends. Germline V gene data show CDR1 as SGHTA and CDR2 as FQGNSA. The CDR3 is 16 amino acids. The CDR3 loop is CASSRVRASGANVLTF. The DNA of the CDR3 is TGTGCCAGCAGCCGCGTCCGGGCCTCTGGGGCCAACGTCCTGACTTTC.

A remark on this clone: The junction departs from germline at one end; a sequencing error may be responsible. The CDR3 DNA sequence: TGTGCCAGCAGTCAAGGACAGGGCTTCTCCTACGAGCAGTACTTC. It specifies CASSQGQGFSYEQYF. The rearrangement links TRBV3-1 (or the pseudogene TRBV3-2) to TRBJ2-7; TRBD1 aligns across 8 bases. Germline values: CDR1 LGHDT, CDR2 YNNKEL (reference sequence). The CDR3 has 15 residues.

The chain employs TRBV29-1 and TRBJ1-2; 10 positions agree with TRBD1. Germline assignment: CDR1 SQVTM and CDR2 ANQGSEA. V was pared by 6 bases and J by 7 bases, with 8 bases of the junction left unmatched. The CDR3 totals 13 residues. CDR3 sequence reads: CSVKRQGAVGYTF. CDR3 in DNA: TGCAGCGTGAAACGACAGGGGGCAGTTGGCTACACCTTC.

The genes are TRBV19 and TRBJ2-3; D is uncertain. V dropped 2 bases and J dropped 1 base, with 7 bases sitting between them. The CDR3 consists of 14 residues. From germline, CDR1 is LNHDA and CDR2 SQIVND (reference sequence). The DNA for the CDR3 is TGTGCCAGTAGTATAAGAGGCGGCACAGATACGCAGTATTTT. Its protein product is CASSIRGGTDTQYF. The full variable domain, completed using reference TRBV19 and TRBJ2-3, is DGGITQSPKYLFRKEGQNVTLSCEQNLNHDAMYWYRQDPGQGLRLIYYSQIVNDFQKGDIAEGYSVSREKKESFPLTVTSAQKNPTAFYLCASSIRGGTDTQYFGPGTRLTVL.

This clone has only one observation. This chain links TRBV6-1 with TRBJ1-5; D uncertain. Trimming removed 4 bases from V and 0 bases from J, with 13 bases in between. This CDR3 contains 16 residues. Germline V lookup: CDR1 MNHNS, CDR2 SASEGT. This CDR3 reads CASSALGLYSNQPQHF. In DNA, the CDR3 is TGTGCCAGCAGTGCCTTAGGCTTATATAGCAATCAGCCCCAGCATTTT.

A remark on this clone: The same CDR3 can be traced to other DNA sequences in this sample. This rearrangement joins TRBV4-3 to TRBJ1-2; no reliable D call. Trimming removed 0 bases from V and 2 bases from J, with 4 bases in between. From germline, CDR1 is LGHNA and CDR2 YSLEER. The CDR3 loop spans 13 amino acids. CDR3 amino acids: CASSQDGNYGYTF. CDR3 in DNA: TGCGCCAGCAGCCAAGACGGGAACTATGGCTACACCTTC.

The chain couples TRBV6-6 to TRBJ2-5, with 7 bases fitting TRBD1. Germline V gene sequence: CDR1 MNHNY, CDR2 SVGAGI (reference sequence). This CDR3 has 16 residues. Unmatched junction bases numbered 11, after V lost 5 bases and J lost 2 bases. The CDR3 sequence is CASSRKTGWAQETQYF. As DNA, the CDR3 is TGTGCCAGCAGTCGAAAGACAGGGTGGGCGCAAGAGACCCAGTACTTC.

This chain connects TRBV7-2 to TRBJ1-1; D unresolved. CDR1 and CDR2 (germline): SGHTA, FQGNSA. Trimming shortened V by 5 bases and J by 1 base, and 11 bases separated the two germline ends. This CDR3 has 14 amino acids. DNA for the CDR3: TGTGCCAGCAGCCAGACCGCGAGGAACACTGAAGCTTTCTTT. Encoded protein: CASSQTARNTEAFF.

V usage is TRBV6-2 or TRBV6-3 and J usage is TRBJ1-1; tentatively, D is TRBD1 (6 bases). CDR1 is MNHEY and CDR2 is SVGEGT in the germline V gene. The V gene lost 2 bases and the J gene lost 1 base, with 8 bases spanning the gap. This CDR3 comprises 14 residues. CDR3 nucleotide sequence: TGTGCCAGCAGTTACGCCAGGGGGAACACTGAAGCTTTCTTT. It specifies CASSYARGNTEAFF.

The chain links TRBV5-1 to TRBJ1-1, with TRBD1 matching over 10 bases. Germline values: CDR1 SGHRS, CDR2 YFSETQ. J lost 10 bases, V lost 0 bases, and 6 bases had no gene match. This CDR3 has 14 residues. CDR3 DNA sequence: TGCGCCAGCAGCTTGGATGCGACAGGGGGCTTAGCTTTCTTT. Translated: CASSLDATGGLAFF.

The rearrangement links TRBV6-1 to TRBJ1-5, with unresolved D. Germline assignment: CDR1 MNHNS and CDR2 SASEGT. The CDR3 totals 15 residues. V dropped 0 bases and J dropped 6 bases, with 12 bases sitting between them. Here the CDR3 DNA reads TGTGCCAGCAGTGAAGCTTACTTGGGTCCTCAGCCCCAGCATTTT. Encoded protein: CASSEAYLGPQPQHF.

The chain carries TRBV20-1 and TRBJ1-1; TRBD1 aligns across 8 bases. The CDR3 runs to 11 residues. V shed 6 bases and J 8 bases; nucleotides not matched to a gene: 5. Germline V CDR1 and CDR2: DFQATT, SNEGSKA (reference sequence). CDR3 residues: CSAKDREEAFF. Here the CDR3 DNA reads TGCAGTGCAAAGGACAGGGAGGAAGCTTTCTTT.

The chain couples TRBV7-3 to TRBJ2-2; D is ambiguous. Per the germline V gene, CDR1 is SGHTA and CDR2 is FQGTGA. Trimming pared 3 bases from V and 7 bases from J, leaving 12 bases between. This CDR3 comprises 14 residues. The CDR3 coding sequence is TGTGCCAGCAGCTTTTCGTCGGATGTCGGGGAGCTGTTTTTT. It yields the protein CASSFSSDVGELFF.

The chain has TRBV12-3 or TRBV12-4 and TRBJ2-7; D gene uncertain. The CDR3 consists of 11 residues. V lost 7 bases and J 4 bases, leaving 8 bases between the germline ends. Written as DNA, the CDR3 is TGTGCCAGCATGTACGGGTACGAGCAGTACTTC. Its translation: CASMYGYEQYF.

This sequence joins TRBV5-6 and TRBJ1-1; D uncertain. The CDR3 covers 14 residues. The V gene lost 6 bases and the J gene lost 1 base, with 13 bases spanning the gap. Germline V lookup: CDR1 SGHDT, CDR2 YYEEEE. In nucleotides, the CDR3 is TGTGCCAGCACCCCTCGCGTGAGGAACACTGAAGCTTTCTTT. This codes for CASTPRVRNTEAFF.

This sequence joins TRBV7-8 and TRBJ2-5, with a tentative D call TRBD2 (5 bases). The V end lost 5 bases, the J end lost 5 bases, and 12 bases lay between the germline ends. Germline lookup yields CDR1 SGHVS and CDR2 FQNEAQ. There are 13 residues in the CDR3. CDR3 in DNA: TGTGCCAGCAGCCGCGGGTCACTGGAGACCCAGTACTTC. Its protein product is CASSRGSLETQYF.

J is TRBJ2-7 and V is TRBV19; TRBD1 matches at 11 bases. CDR1 LNHDA and CDR2 SQIVND come from the germline V gene (reference sequence). Trimming at V came to 6 bases and at J to 3 bases, leaving 7 bases not matched to a gene. This CDR3 region has 15 residues. CDR3 DNA sequence: TGTGCCAGTAGCATTCAGGGACAGGGGGGCTACGAGCAGTACTTC. It is translated as CASSIQGQGGYEQYF.

J is TRBJ1-1 and V is TRBV19; 10 nucleotides line up with TRBD1. CDR3 length: 19 amino acids. Germline CDR1 reads LNHDA; CDR2 reads SQIVND (reference sequence). V was pared by 0 bases and J by 3 bases, with 13 bases of the junction left unmatched. Here the CDR3 DNA reads TGTGCCAGTAGTATAGATTTATTCCCCGGGACAGGGGCAGACACTGAAGCTTTCTTT. Its translation: CASSIDLFPGTGADTEAFF.

This clone was counted once. This CDR3 is CASSYRGPEAFF. As DNA, the CDR3 is TGTGCCAGCAGTTACAGGGGTCCTGAAGCTTTCTTT. V gene TRBV6-2 or TRBV6-3 combines with J gene TRBJ1-1, with D maybe TRBD1 (5 bases). Germline V gene sequence: CDR1 MNHEY, CDR2 SVGEGT. Trimming took 2 bases from V and 6 from J, leaving 7 bases between them. There are 12 residues in the CDR3.

The V and J genes are TRBV5-1 and TRBJ1-1; D might be TRBD1 (5 bases). The V gene lost 0 bases and the J gene lost 0 bases, with 18 bases spanning the gap. In germline, CDR1 is SGHRS, CDR2 YFSETQ. This CDR3 comprises 18 residues. The CDR3 nucleotides are TGCGCCAGCAGCTTGGCCTGGGACGTCTCACGAATGAACACTGAAGCTTTCTTT. This codes for CASSLAWDVSRMNTEAFF.

The rearrangement uses TRBV5-1 and TRBJ1-1; 7 bases match TRBD1. Trimming removed 4 bases from V and 5 bases from J; junction bases left unmatched: 2. Per the germline V gene, CDR1 is SGHRS and CDR2 is YFSETQ. The CDR3 extends over 12 amino acids. The CDR3 is CASSPDRTEAFF. CDR3 in DNA: TGCGCCAGCAGCCCGGACAGGACTGAAGCTTTCTTT.

The rearrangement joins TRBV15 to TRBJ2-6; D is undetermined. CDR3 length equals 15 residues. Germline CDR1 and CDR2: LNHNV and YYDKDF (reference sequence). V gave up 5 bases and J gave up 0 bases, with 8 bases separating them. The CDR3 spells CATSLSFSGANVLTF. DNA for the CDR3: TGTGCCACCAGCTTGAGTTTCTCTGGGGCCAACGTCCTGACTTTC.